This TCR beta chain appears in the sequencing data of a study of T cell changes during pregnancy in multiple sclerosis. This clone appeared once. Measured with immunoSEQ multiplex PCR; TCRdb has only the in-frame clones, and not every one. This sample yields just under 50,000 clones, of which approximately 90% are seen a single time; approximately 10% belongs to the top ten. The sequence came from a female donor with multiple sclerosis, enrolled in a pregnancy study. The sequencing used CD8+ T cells from peripheral blood mononuclear cells, collected after pregnancy.

The CDR3 DNA sequence: TGCAGCGTAGAACATTGGGGCAGTCGCGCCTATGGCTACACCTTC. Its protein is CSVEHWGSRAYGYTF. The gene calls are TRBV29-1 and TRBJ1-2; tentative D call: TRBD1 (5 bases). The CDR3 runs to 15 residues. V gave up 6 bases and J gave up 4 bases, with 21 bases separating them. Germline V CDR1 and CDR2: SQVTM, ANQGSEA.